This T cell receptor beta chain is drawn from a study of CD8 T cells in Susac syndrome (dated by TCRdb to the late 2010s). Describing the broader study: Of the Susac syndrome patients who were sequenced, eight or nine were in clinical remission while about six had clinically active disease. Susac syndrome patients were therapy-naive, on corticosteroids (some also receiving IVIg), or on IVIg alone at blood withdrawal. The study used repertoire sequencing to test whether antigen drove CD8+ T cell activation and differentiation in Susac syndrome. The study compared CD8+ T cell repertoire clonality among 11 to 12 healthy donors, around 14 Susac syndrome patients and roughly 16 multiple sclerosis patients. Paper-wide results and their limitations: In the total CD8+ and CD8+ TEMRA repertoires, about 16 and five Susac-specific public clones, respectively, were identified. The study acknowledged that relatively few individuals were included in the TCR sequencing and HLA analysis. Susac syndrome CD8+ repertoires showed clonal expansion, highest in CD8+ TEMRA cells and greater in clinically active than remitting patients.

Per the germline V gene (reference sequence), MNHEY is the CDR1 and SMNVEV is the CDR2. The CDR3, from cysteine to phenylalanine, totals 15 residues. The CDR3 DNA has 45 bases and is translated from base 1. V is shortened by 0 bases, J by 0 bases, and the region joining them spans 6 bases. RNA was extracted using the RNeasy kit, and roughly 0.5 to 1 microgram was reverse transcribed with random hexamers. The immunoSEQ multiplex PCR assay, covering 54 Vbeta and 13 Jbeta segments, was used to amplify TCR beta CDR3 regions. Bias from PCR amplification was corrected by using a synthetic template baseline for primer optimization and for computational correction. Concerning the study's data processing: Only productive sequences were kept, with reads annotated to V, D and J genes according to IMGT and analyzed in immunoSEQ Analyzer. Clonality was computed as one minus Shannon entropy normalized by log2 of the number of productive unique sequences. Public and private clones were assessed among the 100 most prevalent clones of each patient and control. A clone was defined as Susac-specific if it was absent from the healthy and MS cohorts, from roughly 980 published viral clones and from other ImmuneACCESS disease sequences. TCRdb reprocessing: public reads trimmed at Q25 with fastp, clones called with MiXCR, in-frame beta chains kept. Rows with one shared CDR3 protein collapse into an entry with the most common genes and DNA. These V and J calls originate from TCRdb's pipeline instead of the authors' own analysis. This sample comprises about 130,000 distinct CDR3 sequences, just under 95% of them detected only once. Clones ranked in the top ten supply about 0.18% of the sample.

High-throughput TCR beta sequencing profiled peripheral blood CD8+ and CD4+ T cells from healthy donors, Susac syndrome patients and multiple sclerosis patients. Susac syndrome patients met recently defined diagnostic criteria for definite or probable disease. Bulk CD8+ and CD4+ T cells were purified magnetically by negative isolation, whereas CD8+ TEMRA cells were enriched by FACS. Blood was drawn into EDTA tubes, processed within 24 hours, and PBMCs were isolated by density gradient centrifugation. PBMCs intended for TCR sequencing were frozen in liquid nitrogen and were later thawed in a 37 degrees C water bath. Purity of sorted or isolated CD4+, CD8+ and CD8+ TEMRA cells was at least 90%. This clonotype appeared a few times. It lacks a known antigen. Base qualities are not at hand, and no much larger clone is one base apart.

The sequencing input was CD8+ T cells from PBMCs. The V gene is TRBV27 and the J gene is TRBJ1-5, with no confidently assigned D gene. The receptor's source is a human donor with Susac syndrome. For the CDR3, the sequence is CASSLSGNSNQPQHF. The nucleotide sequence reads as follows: TGTGCCAGCAGTTTATCGGGTAATAGCAATCAGCCCCAGCATTTT.